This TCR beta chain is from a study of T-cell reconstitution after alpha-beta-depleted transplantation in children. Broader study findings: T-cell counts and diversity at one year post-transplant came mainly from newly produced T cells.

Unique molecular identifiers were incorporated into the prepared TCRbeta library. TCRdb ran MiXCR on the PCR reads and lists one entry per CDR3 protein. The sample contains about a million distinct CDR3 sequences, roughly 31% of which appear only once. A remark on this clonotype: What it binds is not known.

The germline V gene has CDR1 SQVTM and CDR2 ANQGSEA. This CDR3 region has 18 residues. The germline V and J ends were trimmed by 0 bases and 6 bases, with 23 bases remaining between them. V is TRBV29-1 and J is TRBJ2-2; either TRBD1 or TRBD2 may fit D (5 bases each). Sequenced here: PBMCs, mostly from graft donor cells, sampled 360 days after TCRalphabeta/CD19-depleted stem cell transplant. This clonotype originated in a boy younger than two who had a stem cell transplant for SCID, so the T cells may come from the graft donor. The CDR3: CSVEDRAGRGDTAGELFF. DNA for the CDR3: TGCAGCGTTGAAGATCGGGCGGGTCGAGGGGATACCGCCGGGGAGCTGTTTTTT.